This is a list of T cell receptor beta chains from one sample in a study of blood T cells in healthy people across ages. One entry per CDR3 protein, called by TCRdb with MiXCR from the 5' RACE reads. The repertoire holds some 290,000 distinct CDR3 sequences, with 25% to 30% as singletons. The specimen was blood. The receptor source for this set is a woman aged 65 to 85 in good health. The CDR3 runs from the conserved cysteine through the conserved F or W. Fields, in order: CDR3 protein, CDR3 length, J gene, V gene.

cdr3_aa: CASSLVPNSSYEQCF; cdr3_length: 15; j_call: TRBJ2-7; v_call: TRBV7-6
cdr3_aa: CASSPLTGGPYGYTF; cdr3_length: 15; j_call: TRBJ1-2; v_call: TRBV28
cdr3_aa: CASSAGGWETQYF; cdr3_length: 13; j_call: TRBJ2-5; v_call: TRBV7-2
cdr3_aa: CASSGANTGELFF; cdr3_length: 13; j_call: TRBJ2-2; v_call: TRBV6-5
cdr3_aa: CASSLWLQGNTEAFF; cdr3_length: 15; j_call: TRBJ1-1; v_call: TRBV7-2
cdr3_aa: CATSRDRAAIYEQYF; cdr3_length: 15; j_call: TRBJ2-7; v_call: TRBV15
cdr3_aa: CASSLGTGRNSPLHF; cdr3_length: 15; j_call: TRBJ1-6; v_call: TRBV4-1
cdr3_aa: CASSLYRRTYNEQFF; cdr3_length: 15; j_call: TRBJ2-1; v_call: TRBV5-8
cdr3_aa: CASSLVPGPLNEQFF; cdr3_length: 15; j_call: TRBJ2-1; v_call: TRBV7-6
cdr3_aa: CSAGGGGNEKLFF; cdr3_length: 13; j_call: TRBJ1-4; v_call: TRBV20-1
cdr3_aa: CASRLDNTGELFF; cdr3_length: 13; j_call: TRBJ2-2; v_call: TRBV11-3
cdr3_aa: CASILGTPANNEQFF; cdr3_length: 15; j_call: TRBJ2-1; v_call: TRBV28
cdr3_aa: CSVAGGPAYEQYF; cdr3_length: 13; j_call: NA; v_call: TRBV20-1
cdr3_aa: CSARVGQYGYTF; cdr3_length: 12; j_call: TRBJ1-2; v_call: TRBV20-1
cdr3_aa: CSARDRRSNTGELFF; cdr3_length: 15; j_call: TRBJ2-2; v_call: TRBV20-1
cdr3_aa: CASSYPRRGPGELFF; cdr3_length: 15; j_call: TRBJ2-2; v_call: TRBV7-2
cdr3_aa: CASRSPRDGAKNIQYF; cdr3_length: 16; j_call: TRBJ2-4; v_call: TRBV12-3/TRBV12-4
cdr3_aa: CASLGGGYQPQHF; cdr3_length: 13; j_call: TRBJ1-5; v_call: TRBV28
cdr3_aa: CSAGISGSTSYEQYF; cdr3_length: 15; j_call: TRBJ2-7; v_call: TRBV20-1
cdr3_aa: CASSCGGRGHGFF; cdr3_length: 13; j_call: TRBJ1-1; v_call: TRBV6-6
cdr3_aa: CSAADPNTGELFF; cdr3_length: 13; j_call: TRBJ2-2; v_call: TRBV20-1
cdr3_aa: CASKAGYTGELFF; cdr3_length: 13; j_call: TRBJ2-2; v_call: TRBV2
cdr3_aa: CSVEDGTVLSTDTQYF; cdr3_length: 16; j_call: TRBJ2-3; v_call: TRBV29-1
cdr3_aa: CSLTTGTGNTIYF; cdr3_length: 13; j_call: TRBJ1-3; v_call: TRBV20-1
cdr3_aa: CASSSALGPYEQYF; cdr3_length: 14; j_call: NA; v_call: TRBV28
cdr3_aa: CSVEGLDREPVNEQFF; cdr3_length: 16; j_call: NA; v_call: TRBV29-1